A few counts support the clone carrying this T cell receptor beta chain. These data belong to a study of T-cell reconstitution after alpha-beta-depleted transplantation in children. Molecular barcoding with unique molecular identifiers was used for the TCRbeta library. Via MiXCR, TCRdb re-called the PCR reads, giving one row per CDR3 protein. The repertoire includes some 390,000 distinct CDR3 sequences, around 21% of them detected once, and around 3.9% sits in the top ten. With V trimmed by 0 bases and J by 0 bases, 13 bases remained unmatched. This CDR3 comprises 20 residues. Germline CDR1 LNHNV, CDR2 YYDKDF (reference sequence).

The sequence was obtained from a human donor who donated a stem cell graft to a child with acute myeloid leukemia. This chain connects TRBV15 to TRBJ2-2, with 7 bases lining up with TRBD2. The sample in question was PBMCs from the stem cell graft donor, obtained from the stem cell graft. The CDR3 nucleotides read TGTGCCACCAGCAGAGAGGGGAGGGGAAAGATCCTCTCGAACACCGGGGAGCTGTTTTTT. Translation gives CATSREGRGKILSNTGELFF.